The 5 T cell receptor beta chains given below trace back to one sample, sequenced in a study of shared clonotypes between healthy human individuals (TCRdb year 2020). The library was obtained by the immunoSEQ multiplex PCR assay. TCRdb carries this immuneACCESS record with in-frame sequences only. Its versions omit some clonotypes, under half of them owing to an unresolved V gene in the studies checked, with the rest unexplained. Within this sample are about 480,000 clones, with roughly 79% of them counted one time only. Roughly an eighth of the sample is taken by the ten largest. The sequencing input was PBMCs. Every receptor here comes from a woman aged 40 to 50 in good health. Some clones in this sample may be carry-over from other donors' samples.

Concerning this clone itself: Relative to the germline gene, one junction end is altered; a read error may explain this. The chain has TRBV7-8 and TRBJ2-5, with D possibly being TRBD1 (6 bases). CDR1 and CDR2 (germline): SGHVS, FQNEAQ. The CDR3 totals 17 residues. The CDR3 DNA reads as TGTGCCAGCATCTTAACCGTATTAGGGACACTCCAAGAGACCCAGTACTTC. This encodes CASILTVLGTLQETQYF.

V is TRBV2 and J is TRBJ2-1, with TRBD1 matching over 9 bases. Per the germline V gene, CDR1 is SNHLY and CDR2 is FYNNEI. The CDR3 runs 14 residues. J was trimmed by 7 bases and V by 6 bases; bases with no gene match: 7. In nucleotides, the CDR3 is TGTGCCAGCAGGGCGACAGGGGGTCAAAATGAGCAGTTCTTC. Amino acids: CASRATGGQNEQFF.

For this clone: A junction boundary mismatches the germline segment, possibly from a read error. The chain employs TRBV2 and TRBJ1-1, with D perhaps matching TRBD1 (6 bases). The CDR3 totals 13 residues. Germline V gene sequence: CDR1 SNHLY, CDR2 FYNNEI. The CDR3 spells CANSEQGNTEAFF. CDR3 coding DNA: TGTGCCAACAGTGAACAGGGGAACACTGAAGCTTTCTTT.

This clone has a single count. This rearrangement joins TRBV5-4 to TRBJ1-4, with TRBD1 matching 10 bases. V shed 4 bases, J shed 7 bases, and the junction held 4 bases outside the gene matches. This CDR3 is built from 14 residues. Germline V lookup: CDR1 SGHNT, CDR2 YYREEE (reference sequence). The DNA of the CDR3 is TGTGCCAGCAGCCGACAGGGGGCCGGTGAAAAACTGTTTTTT. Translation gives CASSRQGAGEKLFF.

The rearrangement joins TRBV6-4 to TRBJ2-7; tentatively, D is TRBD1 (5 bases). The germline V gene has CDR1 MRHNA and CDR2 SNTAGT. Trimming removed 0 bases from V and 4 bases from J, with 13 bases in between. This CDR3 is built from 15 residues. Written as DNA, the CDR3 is TGTGCCAGCAGTGACTCGTGGCAGGGCGTTTACGAGCAGTACTTC. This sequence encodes CASSDSWQGVYEQYF.